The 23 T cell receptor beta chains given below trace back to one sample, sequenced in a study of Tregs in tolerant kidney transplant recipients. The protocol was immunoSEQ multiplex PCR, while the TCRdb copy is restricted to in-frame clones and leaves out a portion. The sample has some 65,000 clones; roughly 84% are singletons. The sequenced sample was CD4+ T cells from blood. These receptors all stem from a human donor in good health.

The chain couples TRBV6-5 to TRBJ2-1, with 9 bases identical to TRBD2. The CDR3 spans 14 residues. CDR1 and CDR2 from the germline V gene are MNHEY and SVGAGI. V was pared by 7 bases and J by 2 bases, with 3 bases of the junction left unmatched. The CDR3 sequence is CASNEREAYNEQFF. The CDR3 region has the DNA TGTGCCAGCAACGAGCGGGAGGCCTACAATGAGCAGTTCTTC.

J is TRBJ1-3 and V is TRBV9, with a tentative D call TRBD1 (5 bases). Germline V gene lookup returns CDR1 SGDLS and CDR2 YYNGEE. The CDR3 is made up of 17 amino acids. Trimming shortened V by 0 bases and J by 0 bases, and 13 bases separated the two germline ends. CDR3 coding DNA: TGTGCCAGCAGCGTAGCTACCGGGGCTAACTCTGGAAACACCATATATTTT. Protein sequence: CASSVATGANSGNTIYF.

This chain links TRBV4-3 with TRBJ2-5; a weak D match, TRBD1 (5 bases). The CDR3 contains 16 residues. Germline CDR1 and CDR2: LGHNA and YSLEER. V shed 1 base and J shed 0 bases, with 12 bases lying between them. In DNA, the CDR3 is TGCGCCAGCAGCCAAGGGCAGGGCGATTACCAAGAGACCCAGTACTTC. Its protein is CASSQGQGDYQETQYF.

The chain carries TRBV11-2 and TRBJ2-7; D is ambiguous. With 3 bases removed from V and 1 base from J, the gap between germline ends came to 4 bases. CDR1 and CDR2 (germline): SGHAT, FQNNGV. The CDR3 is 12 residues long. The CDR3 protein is CASSFDSYEQYF. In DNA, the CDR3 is TGTGCCAGCAGCTTTGATTCCTACGAGCAGTACTTC. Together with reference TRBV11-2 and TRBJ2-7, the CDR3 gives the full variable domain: EAGVAQSPRYKIIEKRQSVAFWCNPISGHATLYWYQQILGQGPKLLIQFQNNGVVDDSQLPKDRFSAERLKGVDSTLKIQPAKLEDSAVYLCASSFDSYEQYFGPGTRLTVT.

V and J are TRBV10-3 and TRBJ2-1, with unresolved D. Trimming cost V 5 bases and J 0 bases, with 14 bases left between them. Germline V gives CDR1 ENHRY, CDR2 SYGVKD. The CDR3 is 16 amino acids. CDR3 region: CAISPRTASSYNEQFF. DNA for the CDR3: TGTGCCATCAGTCCCCGGACGGCGAGCTCCTACAATGAGCAGTTCTTC.

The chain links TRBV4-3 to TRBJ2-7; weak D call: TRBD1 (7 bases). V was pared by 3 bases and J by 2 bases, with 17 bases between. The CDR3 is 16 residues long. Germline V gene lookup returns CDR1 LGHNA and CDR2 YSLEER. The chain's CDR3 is CASSHPPRDRAYEQYF. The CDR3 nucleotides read TGCGCCAGCAGCCACCCCCCGCGGGACAGAGCCTACGAGCAGTACTTC.

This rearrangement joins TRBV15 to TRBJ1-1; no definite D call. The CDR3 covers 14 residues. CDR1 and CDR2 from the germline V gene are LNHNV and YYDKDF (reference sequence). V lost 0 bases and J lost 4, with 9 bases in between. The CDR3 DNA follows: TGTGCCACCAGCAGAGATTTGGTAGCCACTGAAGCTTTCTTT. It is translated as CATSRDLVATEAFF.

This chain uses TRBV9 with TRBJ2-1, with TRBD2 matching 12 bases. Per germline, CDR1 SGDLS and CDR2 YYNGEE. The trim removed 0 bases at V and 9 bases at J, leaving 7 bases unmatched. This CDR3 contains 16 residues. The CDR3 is CASSVEDLAGGSEQFF. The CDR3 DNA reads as TGTGCCAGCAGCGTAGAGGATCTAGCGGGAGGGTCTGAGCAGTTCTTC.

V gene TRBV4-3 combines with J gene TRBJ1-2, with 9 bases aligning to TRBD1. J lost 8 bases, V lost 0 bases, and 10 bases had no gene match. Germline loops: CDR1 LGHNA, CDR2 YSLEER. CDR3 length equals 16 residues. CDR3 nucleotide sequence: TGCGCCAGCAGCCAAGATTTCGGGGACAGGGCAGGAGGCTACACCTTC. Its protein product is CASSQDFGDRAGGYTF.

The CDR3 sequence is CASSSPIAAASSYEQYF. As DNA, the CDR3 is TGTGCCAGCAGCTCACCCATAGCGGCAGCCAGCTCCTACGAGCAGTACTTC. This chain joins TRBV5-6 and TRBJ2-7; possibly TRBD2 for D (6 bases). Trimming pared 3 bases from V and 0 bases from J, leaving 19 bases between. This CDR3 is 17 amino acids long. In germline, CDR1 is SGHDT, CDR2 YYEEEE. The full variable domain, in which reference TRBV5-6 and TRBJ2-7 provide the parts outside the CDR3, is DAGVTQSPTHLIKTRGQQVTLRCSPKSGHDTVSWYQQALGQGPQFIFQYYEEEERQRGNFPDRFSGHQFPNYSSELNVNALLLGDSALYLCASSSPIAAASSYEQYFGPGTRLTVT.

CDR3 sequence (DNA): TGTGCCAGCAGCGTAGCCCAGGGGGCAGGGGACTCACCCCTCCACTTT. It codes for CASSVAQGAGDSPLHF. The V call is TRBV9, the J call TRBJ1-6, with 8 bases fitting TRBD1. Germline trimming cut 0 bases from V and 10 bases from J; bases unmatched to any gene: 9. Germline V gene sequence: CDR1 SGDLS, CDR2 YYNGEE. The CDR3 has 16 amino acids.

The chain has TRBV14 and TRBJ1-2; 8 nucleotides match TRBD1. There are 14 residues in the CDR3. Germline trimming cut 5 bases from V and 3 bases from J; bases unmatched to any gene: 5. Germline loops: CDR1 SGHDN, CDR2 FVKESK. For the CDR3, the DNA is TGTGCCAGCAGCGCGACAGGGGCGGACTATGGCTACACCTTC. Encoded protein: CASSATGADYGYTF.

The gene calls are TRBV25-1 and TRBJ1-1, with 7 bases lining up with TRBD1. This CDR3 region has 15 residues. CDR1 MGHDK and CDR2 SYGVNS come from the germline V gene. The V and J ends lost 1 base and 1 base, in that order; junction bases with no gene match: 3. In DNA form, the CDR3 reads TGTGCCAGCAGTGAATGGGACAGATCGAACACTGAAGCTTTCTTT. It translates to CASSEWDRSNTEAFF.

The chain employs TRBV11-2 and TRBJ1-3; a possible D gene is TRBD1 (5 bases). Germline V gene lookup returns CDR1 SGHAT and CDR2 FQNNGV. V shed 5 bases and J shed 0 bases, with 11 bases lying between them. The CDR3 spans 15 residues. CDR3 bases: TGTGCCAGCAGCCTTGACAGTTTCTCTGGAAACACCATATATTTT. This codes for CASSLDSFSGNTIYF.

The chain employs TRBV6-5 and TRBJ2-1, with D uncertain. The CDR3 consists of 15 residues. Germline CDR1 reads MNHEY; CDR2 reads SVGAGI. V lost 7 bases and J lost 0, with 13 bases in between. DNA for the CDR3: TGTGCCAGCACCTTATACCTCAGCTCCTACAATGAGCAGTTCTTC. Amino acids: CASTLYLSSYNEQFF.

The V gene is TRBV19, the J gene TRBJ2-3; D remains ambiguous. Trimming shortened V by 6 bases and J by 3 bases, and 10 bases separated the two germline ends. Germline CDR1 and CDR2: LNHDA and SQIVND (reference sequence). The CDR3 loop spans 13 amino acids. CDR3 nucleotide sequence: TGTGCCAGTAGACTCGTTGGGACAGATACGCAGTATTTT. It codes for CASRLVGTDTQYF.

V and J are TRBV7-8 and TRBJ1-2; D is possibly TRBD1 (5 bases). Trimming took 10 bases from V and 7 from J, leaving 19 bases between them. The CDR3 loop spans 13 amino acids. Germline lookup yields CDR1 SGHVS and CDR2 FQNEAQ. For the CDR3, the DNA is TGTGCCACCACCGGGGGAGAGGTGCTTGGCTACACCTTC. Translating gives CATTGGEVLGYTF.

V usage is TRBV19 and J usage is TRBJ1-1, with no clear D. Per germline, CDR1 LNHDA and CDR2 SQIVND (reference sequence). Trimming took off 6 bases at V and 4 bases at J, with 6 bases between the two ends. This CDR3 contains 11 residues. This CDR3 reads CASRSTTEAFF. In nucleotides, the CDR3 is TGTGCCAGTAGAAGTACCACTGAAGCTTTCTTT.

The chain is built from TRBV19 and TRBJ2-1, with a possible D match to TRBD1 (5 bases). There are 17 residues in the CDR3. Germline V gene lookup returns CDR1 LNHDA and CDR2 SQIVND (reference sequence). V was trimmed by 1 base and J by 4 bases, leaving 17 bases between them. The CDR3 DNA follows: TGTGCCAGTAGTATAGCCCCAGACAGTAATAATTACAATGAGCAGTTCTTC. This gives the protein CASSIAPDSNNYNEQFF.

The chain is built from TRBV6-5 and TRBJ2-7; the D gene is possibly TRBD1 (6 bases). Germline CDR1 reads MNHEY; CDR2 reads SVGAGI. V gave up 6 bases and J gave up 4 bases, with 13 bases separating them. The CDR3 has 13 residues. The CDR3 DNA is TGTGCCAGCAGGAAACAGGGCAGGTACGAGCAGTACTTC. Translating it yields CASRKQGRYEQYF.

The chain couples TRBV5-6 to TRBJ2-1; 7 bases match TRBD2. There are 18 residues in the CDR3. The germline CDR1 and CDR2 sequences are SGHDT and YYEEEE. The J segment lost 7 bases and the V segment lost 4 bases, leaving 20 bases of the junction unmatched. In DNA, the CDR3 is TGTGCCAGCAGCACCTTCGCGGGGGTTCCTACGGGGGTAAATGAGCAGTTCTTC. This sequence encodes CASSTFAGVPTGVNEQFF.

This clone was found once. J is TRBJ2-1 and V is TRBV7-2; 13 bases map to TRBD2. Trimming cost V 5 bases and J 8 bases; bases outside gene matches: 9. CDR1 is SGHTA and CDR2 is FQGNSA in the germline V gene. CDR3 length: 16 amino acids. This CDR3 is CASSLRLAGGRDEQFF. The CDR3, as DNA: TGTGCCAGCAGCCTCCGACTAGCGGGGGGAAGGGATGAGCAGTTCTTC.

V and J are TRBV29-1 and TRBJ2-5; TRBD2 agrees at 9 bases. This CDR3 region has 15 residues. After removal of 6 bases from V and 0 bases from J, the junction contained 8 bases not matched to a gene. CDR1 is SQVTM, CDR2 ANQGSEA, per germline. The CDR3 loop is CSVLKGTSHQETQYF. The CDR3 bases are TGCAGCGTCCTAAAGGGGACTAGCCACCAAGAGACCCAGTACTTC.